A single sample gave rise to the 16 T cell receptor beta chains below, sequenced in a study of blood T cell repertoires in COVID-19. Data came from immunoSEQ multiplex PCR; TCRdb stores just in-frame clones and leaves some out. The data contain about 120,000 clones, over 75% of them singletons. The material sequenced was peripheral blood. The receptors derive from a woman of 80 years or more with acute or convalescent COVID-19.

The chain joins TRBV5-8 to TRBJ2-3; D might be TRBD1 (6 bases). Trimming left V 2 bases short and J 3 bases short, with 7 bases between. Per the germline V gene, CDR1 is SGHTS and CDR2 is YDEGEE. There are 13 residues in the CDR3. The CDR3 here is CASSLTGTDTQYF. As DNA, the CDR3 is TGTGCCAGCAGCTTAACAGGGACAGATACGCAGTATTTT.

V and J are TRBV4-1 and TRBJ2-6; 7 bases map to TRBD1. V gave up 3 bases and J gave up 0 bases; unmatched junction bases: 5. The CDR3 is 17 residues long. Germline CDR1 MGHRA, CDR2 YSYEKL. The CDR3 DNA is TGCGCCAGCAGCCACCCCAAGGGGGCCTCTGGGGCCAACGTCCTGACTTTC. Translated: CASSHPKGASGANVLTF.

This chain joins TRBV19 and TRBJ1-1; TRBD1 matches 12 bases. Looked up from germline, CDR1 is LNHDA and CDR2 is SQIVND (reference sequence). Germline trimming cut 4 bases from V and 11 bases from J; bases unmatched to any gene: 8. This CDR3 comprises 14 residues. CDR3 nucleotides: TGTGCCAGTAGTAACACGGGACAGGGGGCGATGGCTTTCTTT. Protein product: CASSNTGQGAMAFF.

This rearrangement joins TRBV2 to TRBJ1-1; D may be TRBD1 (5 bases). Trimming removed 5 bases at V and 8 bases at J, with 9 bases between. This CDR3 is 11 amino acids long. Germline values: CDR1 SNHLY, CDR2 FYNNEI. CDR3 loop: CASSTQGEAFF. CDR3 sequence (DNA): TGTGCCAGCAGTACTCAGGGAGAAGCTTTCTTT.

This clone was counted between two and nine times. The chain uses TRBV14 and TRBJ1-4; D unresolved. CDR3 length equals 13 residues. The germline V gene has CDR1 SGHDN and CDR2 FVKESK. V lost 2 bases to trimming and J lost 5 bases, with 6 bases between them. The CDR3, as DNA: TGTGCCAGCAGCCAAAGGGAGAATGAAAAACTGTTTTTT. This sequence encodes CASSQRENEKLFF.

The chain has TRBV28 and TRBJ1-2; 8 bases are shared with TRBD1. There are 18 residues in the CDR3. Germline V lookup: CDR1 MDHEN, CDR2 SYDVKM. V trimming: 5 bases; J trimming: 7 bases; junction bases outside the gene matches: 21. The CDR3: CASSIRLVRQGRDSGYTF. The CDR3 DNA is TGTGCCAGCAGTATTCGCCTAGTCCGACAGGGGAGAGATTCTGGCTACACCTTC.

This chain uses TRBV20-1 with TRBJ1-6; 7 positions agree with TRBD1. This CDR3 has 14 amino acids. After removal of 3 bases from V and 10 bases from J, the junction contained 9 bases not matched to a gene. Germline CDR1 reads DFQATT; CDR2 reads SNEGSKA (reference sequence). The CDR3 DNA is TGCAGTGCTAGTGGGGGGCAGGGGGGCTCACCCCTCCACTTT. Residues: CSASGGQGGSPLHF.

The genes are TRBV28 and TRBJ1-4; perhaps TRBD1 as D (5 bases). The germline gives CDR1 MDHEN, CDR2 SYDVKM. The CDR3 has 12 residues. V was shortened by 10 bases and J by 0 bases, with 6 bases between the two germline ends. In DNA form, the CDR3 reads TGTGCCACACAGGCAACTAATGAAAAACTGTTTTTT. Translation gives CATQATNEKLFF.

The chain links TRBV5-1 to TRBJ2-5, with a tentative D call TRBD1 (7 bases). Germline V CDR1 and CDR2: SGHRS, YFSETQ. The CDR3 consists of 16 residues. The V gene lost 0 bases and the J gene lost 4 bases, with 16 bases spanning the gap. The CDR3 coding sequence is TGCGCCAGCAGCTTGGGGGACAGTCAGGGAGGAGAGACCCAGTACTTC. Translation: CASSLGDSQGGETQYF. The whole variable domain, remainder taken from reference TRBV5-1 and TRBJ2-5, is KAGVTQTPRYLIKTRGQQVTLSCSPISGHRSVSWYQQTPGQGLQFLFEYFSETQRNKGNFPGRFSGRQFSNSRSEMNVSTLELGDSALYLCASSLGDSQGGETQYFGPGTRLLVL.

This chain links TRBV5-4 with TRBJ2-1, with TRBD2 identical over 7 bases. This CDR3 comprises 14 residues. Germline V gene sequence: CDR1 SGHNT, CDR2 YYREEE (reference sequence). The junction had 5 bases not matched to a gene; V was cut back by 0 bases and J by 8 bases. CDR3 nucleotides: TGTGCCAGCAGCTTGGAACTAGCGATCTATGAGCAGTTCTTC. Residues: CASSLELAIYEQFF.

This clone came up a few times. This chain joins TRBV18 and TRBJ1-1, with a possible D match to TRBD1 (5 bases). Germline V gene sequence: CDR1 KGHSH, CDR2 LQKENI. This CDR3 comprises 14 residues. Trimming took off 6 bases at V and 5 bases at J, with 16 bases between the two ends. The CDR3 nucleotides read TGTGCCAGCTCCCCGCTACAGGCTACGACTGAAGCTTTCTTT. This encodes CASSPLQATTEAFF.

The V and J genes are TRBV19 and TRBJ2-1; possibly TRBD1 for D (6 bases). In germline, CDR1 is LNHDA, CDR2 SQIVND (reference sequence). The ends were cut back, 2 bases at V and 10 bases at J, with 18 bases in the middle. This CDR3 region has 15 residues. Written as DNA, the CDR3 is TGTGCCAGTAGTATATGGGTAGGACAGTTGGAAGAGCAGTTCTTC. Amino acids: CASSIWVGQLEEQFF.

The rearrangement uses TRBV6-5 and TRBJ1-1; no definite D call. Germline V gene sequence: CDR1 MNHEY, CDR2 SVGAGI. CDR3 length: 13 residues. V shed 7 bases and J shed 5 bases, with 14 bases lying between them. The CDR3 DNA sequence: TGTGCCAGCACAAGACGTCCCGGGACTGAAGCTTTCTTT. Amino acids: CASTRRPGTEAFF.

The CDR3 sequence is CASRKLAGGARVYTQYF. CDR3 in DNA: TGTGCCAGCAGAAAACTAGCGGGGGGGGCGCGAGTTTATACGCAGTATTTT. The chain links TRBV2 to TRBJ2-3; 13 bases line up with TRBD2. Trimming took 6 bases from V and 7 from J; bases not matched to a gene: 13. The germline CDR1 and CDR2 sequences are SNHLY and FYNNEI. CDR3 length: 17 residues.

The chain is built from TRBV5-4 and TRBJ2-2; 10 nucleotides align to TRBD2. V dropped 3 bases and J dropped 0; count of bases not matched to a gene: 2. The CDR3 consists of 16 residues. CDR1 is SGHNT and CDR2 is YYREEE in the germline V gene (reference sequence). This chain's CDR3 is CASSSGLAANTGELFF. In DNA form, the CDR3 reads TGTGCCAGCAGCTCCGGACTAGCGGCGAACACCGGGGAGCTGTTTTTT.

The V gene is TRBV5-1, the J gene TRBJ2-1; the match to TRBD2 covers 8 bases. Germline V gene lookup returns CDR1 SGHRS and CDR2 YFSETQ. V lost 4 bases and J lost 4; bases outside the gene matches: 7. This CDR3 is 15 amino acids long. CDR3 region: CASSPPAGAYNEQFF. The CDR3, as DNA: TGCGCCAGCAGCCCCCCAGCGGGGGCTTACAATGAGCAGTTCTTC.